This T cell receptor beta chain was recorded in a study of blood T cell repertoires in COVID-19. Study context: Acute-phase and convalescent COVID-19 samples originated in the United States, Italy and Spain. From T cells, B-cell-depleted T cells, or PBMCs came the material, which was cDNA or gDNA.

The method was immunoSEQ multiplex PCR; TCRdb's version includes in-frame clones alone and lacks a portion of them. This sample has under 300,000 clones, with around 87% found just once. Cohort placement rested on clinical history that participants reported themselves. This CDR3 has 14 residues. Germline CDR1 and CDR2: MNHEY and SMNVEV (reference sequence). V lost 5 bases and J lost 4; bases outside the gene matches: 4. This chain uses TRBV27 with TRBJ2-7, with 11 bases that match TRBD1. The receptor was derived from a young woman who had recovered from COVID-19. Sample: PBMCs or T cells enriched from blood (not recorded which). The CDR3 region is CASSTGQGVYEQYF. CDR3 DNA: TGTGCCAGCAGTACGGGACAGGGGGTATACGAGCAGTACTTC.